This T cell receptor (beta chain) was retrieved from a study of T cell responses to AZD1222 COVID-19 vaccine. CDR3 length equals 15 residues. The V segment lost 3 bases and the J segment 5 bases; nucleotides outside the gene matches: 10. Germline CDR1 is SGHRS and CDR2 is YFSETQ. Sequencing used immunoSEQ multiplex PCR; TCRdb keeps in-frame clones, though not all of them. The sample yields under 200,000 clones, less than 95% seen once. The V call is TRBV5-1, the J call TRBJ1-2; TRBD1 agrees at 7 bases. The starting material was peripheral blood, obtained on day 0 of AZD1222 vaccination. This sequence was found in an adult in good health. The CDR3 nucleotides are TGCGCCAGCAGCTCGGAAGGCAGGGGGTTGTATGGCTACACCTTC. Protein: CASSSEGRGLYGYTF. The entire variable domain, with the rest obtained from reference TRBV5-1 and TRBJ1-2, is as follows: KAGVTQTPRYLIKTRGQQVTLSCSPISGHRSVSWYQQTPGQGLQFLFEYFSETQRNKGNFPGRFSGRQFSNSRSEMNVSTLELGDSALYLCASSSEGRGLYGYTFGSGTRLTVV.